This TCR beta chain was captured in a study of shared T cell receptors in the human thymus. This CDR3 is 14 amino acids long. With 3 bases removed from V and 0 bases from J, the gap between germline ends came to 8 bases. Germline V gene data show CDR1 as SGDLS and CDR2 as YYNGEE. Libraries were prepared by immunoSEQ multiplex PCR; TCRdb keeps only in-frame clonotypes and omits some of them. In the table there are hundreds of thousands of clones, more than 75% of which are singletons. These records were also assigned to another study, of human thymus T cells. According to that study: Thymic resections from corrective heart surgery supplied the tissue. As related research reported, thymic repertoires overlapped highly among unrelated individuals.

V gene TRBV9 combines with J gene TRBJ2-3, with TRBD1 as a possible D gene (5 bases). The TCR sequence derives from a boy under two years old with a congenital heart defect. The sample comprised thymocytes. Written as DNA, the CDR3 is TGTGCCAGCAGCGGACGACAGAGCACAGATACGCAGTATTTT. Translated: CASSGRQSTDTQYF.